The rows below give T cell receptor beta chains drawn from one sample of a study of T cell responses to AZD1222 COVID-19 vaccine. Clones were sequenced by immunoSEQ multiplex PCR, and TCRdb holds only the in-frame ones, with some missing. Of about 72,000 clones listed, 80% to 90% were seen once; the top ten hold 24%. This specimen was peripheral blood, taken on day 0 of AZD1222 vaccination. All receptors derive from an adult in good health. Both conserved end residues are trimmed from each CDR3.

ASSFSGGPRTDTQY	TRBJ2-3	TRBV5-1
ASSLSNKGNQPQH	TRBJ1-5	TRBV27
AWDRGTEAF	TRBJ1-1	TRBV30
ASRGQAVGTGELF	TRBJ2-2	TRBV19
ASSLFVDEQY	TRBJ2-7	TRBV7-8
ASSEAAGGQETQY	TRBJ2-5	TRBV6-1
ASSIQPGRGTEAF	TRBJ1-1	TRBV6-6
ASSSSRDQPQH	TRBJ1-5	TRBV7-2
ASSPGQGARDQPQH	TRBJ1-5	TRBV5-6
ASSQTAISGNTIY	TRBJ1-3	TRBV3-1/TRBV3-2
ASSLVGQDYGYT	TRBJ1-2	TRBV5-5
SAKTAYEQY	TRBJ2-7	TRBV20-1
ASSLSGTYGYT	TRBJ1-2	TRBV5-8
ASSATSSSYNEQF	TRBJ2-1	TRBV9
ASRLRGNYEQY	TRBJ2-7	TRBV5-6
SASPGQREKLF	TRBJ1-4	TRBV20-1
ASSGLGNTIY	TRBJ1-3	TRBV2
ASSLLVEGFYGYT	TRBJ1-2	TRBV5-5
ASTRQGPNTGELF	TRBJ2-2	TRBV19
ASSRPPDTQY	TRBJ2-3	TRBV3-1/TRBV3-2
AIRLQGNTEAF	TRBJ1-1	TRBV10-3
ASRQGAGNTIY	TRBJ1-3	TRBV7-2
ASSAISNTGELF	TRBJ2-2	TRBV7-3
TSSLWDLGESGEQY	TRBJ2-7	TRBV13
ASSEGGSARTQY	TRBJ2-5	TRBV11-2
ASSWGTGVGEQY	TRBJ2-7	TRBV5-1
ASSLAENEQF	TRBJ2-1	TRBV12-3/TRBV12-4
SVVVTEAF	TRBJ1-1	TRBV29-1
ASSLKIQARVGTEAF	TRBJ1-1	TRBV7-9
ASSLGGHTDTQY	TRBJ2-3	TRBV4-3
ASSRVTAYEQY	TRBJ2-7	TRBV21-1
ASSLTVEAF	TRBJ1-1	TRBV7-9
AISLDRGGNQPQH	TRBJ1-5	TRBV10-3
ASRGSGANVLT	TRBJ2-6	TRBV6-5
ASTIRSGDEKLF	TRBJ1-4	TRBV19
ATSDYTGGIENTIY	TRBJ1-3	TRBV24-1
ASSLDRGNQPQH	TRBJ1-5	TRBV7-9
ASSLFRGNSPLH	TRBJ1-6	TRBV27
ASSPQQSGANVLT	TRBJ2-6	TRBV9
ASSLGRADTQY	TRBJ2-3	TRBV5-6